These 25 T cell receptor beta chains came from one sample sequenced in a study of regulatory T cells in long-lasting Graves disease (dated by TCRdb to the early 2020s). This specimen's time point label, per the study, means: persistent/refractory GD, antithyroid drugs over 5 years with positive TRAb. RNA was extracted from PBMCs in TRIzol for both TCR sequencing and RNA sequencing. Libraries came from multiplex PCR. The sample was run on an Illumina HiSeq 4000. iRepertoire HTBI primers and Arm-PCR amplification of CDR3 regions were used to construct TCR beta libraries. The raw public reads went through TCRdb reprocessing: fastp at Q25, MiXCR clone calling, in-frame beta chains kept. Rows with one shared CDR3 protein collapse into an entry with the most common genes and DNA. Recorded for this sample are 400,000 to 600,000 distinct CDR3 sequences; roughly 21% of them occurred a single time. Roughly 7.7% of the sample is taken by the ten largest.

The sequences come from peripheral blood mononuclear cells (PBMCs), collected when the disease was refractory, from a patient treated with antithyroid drugs. The receptors were gathered from a female donor with Graves disease.

Ten or more counts support this clonotype. The chain carries TRBV28 and TRBJ2-7; TRBD2 aligns across 9 bases. Looked up from germline, CDR1 is MDHEN and CDR2 is SYDVKM. V gave up 6 bases and J gave up 0 bases; unmatched junction bases: 15. This CDR3 region has 18 residues. The CDR3 bases are TGTGCCAGCAGCGCCGGGGCTAGCGGGATCCCCTACTCCTACGAGCAGTACTTC. It encodes CASSAGASGIPYSYEQYF.

This clonotype appeared many times. V is TRBV2 and J is TRBJ1-5, with D maybe TRBD1 (5 bases). V gave up 3 bases and J gave up 4 bases, with 7 bases separating them. Germline CDR1 and CDR2: SNHLY and FYNNEI. The CDR3 is 13 amino acids. For the CDR3, the DNA is TGTGCCAGCAGTGACAGGGTAAATCAGCCCCAGCATTTT. Translation: CASSDRVNQPQHF.

This clonotype was counted ten times or more. The chain couples TRBV20-1 to TRBJ2-5, with TRBD1 identical over 10 bases. The CDR3 length is 16 residues. Germline CDR1 and CDR2: DFQATT and SNEGSKA (reference sequence). Trimming removed 5 bases from V and 5 bases from J; junction bases left unmatched: 14. DNA of the CDR3: TGCAGTGCTTTCCCGCCTCCGGGACAGGGGAGTGAGACCCAGTACTTC. Translating it yields CSAFPPPGQGSETQYF.

The chain combines TRBV29-1 with TRBJ1-2; D gene uncertain. V gave up 4 bases and J gave up 2 bases, with 5 bases separating them. CDR3 size: 11 residues. From germline, CDR1 is SQVTM and CDR2 ANQGSEA. Here the CDR3 reads CSVGENYGYTF. The CDR3 coding sequence is TGCAGCGTTGGCGAAAACTATGGCTACACCTTC. The full variable domain, its missing parts supplied by reference TRBV29-1 and TRBJ1-2, is SAVISQKPSRDICQRGTSLTIQCQVDSQVTMMFWYRQQPGQSLTLIATANQGSEATYESGFVIDKFPISRPNLTFSTLTVSNMSPEDSSIYLCSVGENYGYTFGSGTRLTVV.

This clonotype was counted a few times. J is TRBJ1-4 and V is TRBV20-1; D not certain. Germline V gene data show CDR1 as DFQATT and CDR2 as SNEGSKA (reference sequence). The CDR3 totals 12 residues. DNA for the CDR3: TGCACCGCGAAGGCTACCGGTGAAAAACTGTTTTTT. Its translation is CTAKATGEKLFF.

This clonotype showed up just a few times. The rearrangement uses TRBV5-5 and TRBJ2-7; a weak D match, TRBD1 (5 bases). CDR3 length equals 15 residues. Trimming took 4 bases from V and 3 from J, leaving 17 bases between them. Germline CDR1 SGHKS, CDR2 YYEKEE (reference sequence). CDR3 sequence reads: CASSRRAESVYEQYF. CDR3 DNA: TGTGCCAGCAGCCGCAGGGCAGAATCTGTCTACGAGCAGTACTTC. The variable domain in full, completed from reference TRBV5-5 and TRBJ2-7, reads DAGVTQSPTHLIKTRGQQVTLRCSPISGHKSVSWYQQVLGQGPQFIFQYYEKEERGRGNFPDRFSARQFPNYSSELNVNALLLGDSALYLCASSRRAESVYEQYFGPGTRLTVT.

The chain carries TRBV11-3 and TRBJ2-1; D not resolved. Trimming left V 0 bases short and J 9 bases short, with 6 bases between. The length of the CDR3 is 12 residues. Germline lookup yields CDR1 SGHNT and CDR2 YENEEA. DNA for the CDR3: TGTGCCAGCAGCTTAGATAGTGGTGAGCAGTTCTTC. Translated, it gives CASSLDSGEQFF. Filled out from reference TRBV11-3 and TRBJ2-1, the complete variable domain reads EAGVVQSPRYKIIEKKQPVAFWCNPISGHNTLYWYLQNLGQGPELLIRYENEEAVDDSQLPKDRFSAERLKGVDSTLKIQPAELGDSAVYLCASSLDSGEQFFGPGTRLTVL.

This clonotype appeared many times. V usage is TRBV28 and J usage is TRBJ2-7; 8 bases align to TRBD2. The CDR3 runs 20 residues. V lost 5 bases, J lost 6 bases, and 27 bases stayed unmatched. Germline CDR1 and CDR2: MDHEN and SYDVKM. CDR3 DNA sequence: TGTGCCAGCAGTAACACACCATGGGGGGTGGGGGAGCGGGAGAAGGCCGAGCAGTACTTC. As protein: CASSNTPWGVGEREKAEQYF.

This clonotype was observed at least ten times. This sequence joins TRBV7-3 and TRBJ1-1, with D possibly being TRBD1 (6 bases). The CDR3 extends over 14 amino acids. The V gene lost 5 bases and the J gene lost 2 bases, with 12 bases spanning the gap. Germline CDR1 reads SGHTA; CDR2 reads FQGTGA. CDR3 nucleotides: TGTGCCAGCAGCCCCCTGGGACATAACACTGAAGCTTTCTTT. Residues: CASSPLGHNTEAFF.

Regarding this clonotype: A single base separates this from a much larger clone, so it may be a read error. The chain recombines TRBV11-2 with TRBJ2-5; possible D gene TRBD2, 6 bases. V was pared by 1 base and J by 13 bases, with 13 bases between. CDR3 size: 12 residues. From germline, CDR1 is SGHAT and CDR2 FQNNGV. In DNA form, the CDR3 reads TGTGCCAGCAGCTTAGGTGGGGGGATATGGTACTTC. Protein sequence: CASSLGGGIWYF.

This clonotype was counted at least ten times. This chain joins TRBV28 and TRBJ2-7; 8 bases align to TRBD1. CDR1 and CDR2 from the germline V gene are MDHEN and SYDVKM. The length of the CDR3 is 15 residues. With 2 bases clipped from V and 3 bases from J, the junction kept 6 bases outside the gene matches. This CDR3 reads CASSLGQGVLYEQYF. In DNA, the CDR3 is TGTGCCAGCAGTTTAGGACAGGGAGTTCTCTACGAGCAGTACTTC.

This clonotype was observed at least ten times. The chain joins TRBV6-1 to TRBJ1-2; D is unclear. This CDR3 has 13 amino acids. V lost 3 bases to trimming and J lost 4 bases, with 9 bases between them. Germline CDR1 MNHNS, CDR2 SASEGT. The chain's CDR3 is CASSDPSGYGYTF. The CDR3 nucleotides are TGTGCCAGCAGTGACCCCTCAGGCTATGGCTACACCTTC.

This clonotype has more than one count but fewer than ten. This chain joins TRBV7-9 and TRBJ1-2; the D is unclear. This CDR3 is 13 amino acids long. The V gene's germline CDR1 is SEHNR and CDR2 FQNEAQ (reference sequence). The germline V and J ends were trimmed by 3 bases and 8 bases, with 13 bases remaining between them. The CDR3 nucleotides read TGTGCCAGCAGCTTTGAGGGAAACGGGGGCTACACCTTC. Translating gives CASSFEGNGGYTF.

This clonotype was seen a few times. J is TRBJ2-5 and V is TRBV9, with 9 bases fitting TRBD2. This CDR3 has 20 amino acids. After removal of 3 bases from V and 1 base from J, the junction contained 19 bases not matched to a gene. Per the germline V gene, CDR1 is SGDLS and CDR2 is YYNGEE. DNA for the CDR3: TGTGCCAGCAGCGCCCCGGGACTAGCAGGGGGTCAGTCGTTCCAAGAGACCCAGTACTTC. Its translation: CASSAPGLAGGQSFQETQYF.

This clonotype occurred many times. V usage is TRBV27 and J usage is TRBJ2-2; no definite D call. CDR3 length: 12 residues. Germline CDR1 is MNHEY and CDR2 is SMNVEV (reference sequence). Between the trimmed V and J ends, which lost 2 bases and 7 bases, there was a span of 5 bases. CDR3 DNA: TGTGCCAGCAGTTTAATAGGCGGGGAGCTGTTTTTT. As protein: CASSLIGGELFF.

At least ten counts were recorded for this clonotype. This chain links TRBV7-2 with TRBJ2-5; 8 bases map to TRBD2. The CDR3 length is 15 residues. The junction had 11 bases not matched to a gene; V was cut back by 6 bases and J by 5 bases. Germline V gives CDR1 SGHTA, CDR2 FQGNSA. The CDR3 loop reads CASRQNGLAGETQYF. The CDR3, as DNA: TGTGCCAGCAGACAGAACGGACTAGCTGGCGAGACCCAGTACTTC.

The chain couples TRBV6-1 to TRBJ1-2; TRBD1 aligns across 8 bases. With 5 bases clipped from V and 8 bases from J, the junction kept 4 bases outside the gene matches. This CDR3 contains 12 residues. Germline V lookup: CDR1 MNHNS, CDR2 SASEGT. The CDR3 region has the DNA TGTGCCAGCAGTACCAGGGACAGGGGCTACACCTTC. Translating gives CASSTRDRGYTF.

In this sample, this clonotype turned up many times. The V gene is TRBV2, the J gene TRBJ2-5, with D unresolved. V lost 7 bases and J lost 4, with 19 bases in between. Germline CDR1 and CDR2: SNHLY and FYNNEI. The length of the CDR3 is 15 residues. For the CDR3, the DNA is TGTGCCAGCAAACCAGGACCCGCGGTCCGAGAGACCCAGTACTTC. This codes for CASKPGPAVRETQYF.

The chain uses TRBV12-3 or TRBV12-4 and TRBJ2-1; a possible D gene is TRBD2 (5 bases). V lost 8 bases and J lost 6, with 17 bases in between. The CDR3 totals 14 residues. CDR3 in DNA: TGTGCCAGCCGAGGGATTGCTATCTCCAATGAGCAGTTCTTC. Its translation: CASRGIAISNEQFF.

This clonotype was picked up a small number of times. The CDR3 DNA follows: TGTGCCAGCAGCTTGGGCGGGACGATGGGACGAGAGACCCAGTACTTC. Translated, it gives CASSLGGTMGRETQYF. The chain couples TRBV5-8 to TRBJ2-5, with D perhaps TRBD2 (6 bases). V was pared by 0 bases and J by 4 bases, with 16 bases between. The CDR3 spans 16 residues. Germline-derived CDR1 and CDR2 are SGHTS and YDEGEE.

This clonotype was counted a few times. The J gene is TRBJ2-7, the V gene TRBV7-6; no firm D call. This CDR3 comprises 13 residues. Per germline, CDR1 SGHVS and CDR2 FNYEAQ. The V gene lost 2 bases and the J gene lost 2 bases, with 7 bases spanning the gap. The CDR3 nucleotides are TGTGCCAGCAGCTTATTAGGACCCTACGAGCAGTACTTC. Its protein is CASSLLGPYEQYF.

The rearrangement uses TRBV11-1 and TRBJ1-3; TRBD1 is a possible D gene (5 bases). Per the germline V gene, CDR1 is SGHAT and CDR2 is FQDESV (reference sequence). There are 12 residues in the CDR3. V dropped 1 base and J dropped 8 bases, with 6 bases sitting between them. The CDR3 DNA is TGTGCCAGCAGCTTAGAGGGACACACCATATATTTT. The encoded protein is CASSLEGHTIYF.

This clonotype was detected many times. The rearrangement joins TRBV7-8 to TRBJ2-5; 7 bases align to TRBD1. The CDR3 loop spans 15 amino acids. J was trimmed by 0 bases and V by 0 bases; bases with no gene match: 1. CDR1 SGHVS and CDR2 FQNEAQ come from the germline V gene. The CDR3 DNA is TGTGCCAGCAGCTTAGCGGGACAGCACCAAGAGACCCAGTACTTC. This sequence encodes CASSLAGQHQETQYF.

A few counts support this clonotype. This sequence joins TRBV7-6 and TRBJ2-7; 9 bases agree with TRBD1. The germline V gene encodes CDR1 SGHVS and CDR2 FNYEAQ. The V gene end was trimmed by 8 bases and the J gene end by 4 bases; junction bases not matched to a gene: 6. The CDR3 covers 13 residues. CDR3 amino acids: CASGTGWQYEQYF. CDR3 nucleotides: TGTGCCAGCGGGACAGGGTGGCAATACGAGCAGTACTTC.

This clonotype has at least ten counts. This chain connects TRBV28 to TRBJ1-4, with a tentative D call TRBD1 (5 bases). The CDR3 is made up of 19 amino acids. The germline V gene encodes CDR1 MDHEN and CDR2 SYDVKM. V was cut by 10 bases and J by 8 bases, with 35 bases left in between. The DNA for the CDR3 is TGTGCCATCGCCATGAGAGGCGGCGGGGCCCCAAGGGTAGGGGAAAAACTGTTTTTT. The encoded protein is CAIAMRGGGAPRVGEKLFF.